A selection of T cell receptor beta chains follows, all from one sample in a study of PD-1 blockade in classical Hodgkin lymphoma. Sequenced by immunoSEQ multiplex PCR; TCRdb stores in-frame clones only, minus some. The sample shows 30,000 to 40,000 clones, about 79% of them seen only once. The specimen was peripheral blood mononuclear cells (PBMCs), collected at baseline. The receptors were sampled from a human donor with classical Hodgkin lymphoma. Each CDR3 is given with its conserved first and last residue. Each record gives: CDR3 DNA, CDR3 protein, V gene, J gene, D gene, clone size. The D gene is left open where the match is weak. Some rows have no size entry. The others give once, few or many, or a class for an expanded clone.

TGCGCCAGCAGCCAAGACCGGGACTGGTACGAGCAGTACTTC,CASSQDRDWYEQYF,TRBV4-3,TRBJ2-7,.,.
TGTGCCAGCAGCTTAGCTAGCGGGGCGAGCTCCTACAATGAGCAGTTCTTC,CASSLASGASSYNEQFF,TRBV7-6,TRBJ2-1,TRBD2,.
TGTGCCAGCACCTCGGGACAGACCTACGAGCAGTACTTC,CASTSGQTYEQYF,TRBV28,TRBJ2-7,TRBD1,few
TGTGCCAGCAGCGTAGGGGGACAAAGGGCTGGGAACTATGGCTACACCTTC,CASSVGGQRAGNYGYTF,TRBV9,TRBJ1-2,.,.
TGTGCCAGCAGCCGGGACCTGAAGCAGTTCTTC,CASSRDLKQFF,TRBV28,TRBJ2-1,.,.
TGTGCCAGCTCACCACCAGTCCAATCCGGGACAGGGAACTACGAGCAGTACTTC,CASSPPVQSGTGNYEQYF,TRBV18,TRBJ2-7,TRBD1,once
TGTGCCAGCAGTTTGGGCAGGGTCTACGAGCAGTACTTC,CASSLGRVYEQYF,TRBV27,TRBJ2-7,.,.
TGTGCTAGTGGTTTGGTAGGCACTGAAGCTTTCTTT,CASGLVGTEAFF,TRBV12-5,TRBJ1-1,.,.
TGCGCCAGCAGCTTGGTCGGTGAGGGCTATGGCTACACCTTC,CASSLVGEGYGYTF,TRBV5-1,TRBJ1-2,.,.
TGTGCCAGCAGCCCCTCTGGCGGGAGGCTCTACAATGAGCAGTTCTTC,CASSPSGGRLYNEQFF,TRBV11-2,TRBJ2-1,TRBD2,.
TGTGCCAGCAGTTTATTGGACAGGGGAAGAAATGGCTACACCTTC,CASSLLDRGRNGYTF,TRBV28,TRBJ1-2,TRBD1,.
TGTGCCAGCAGCCCCAGCCGGGAGGCAGCTGAGCAGTTCTTC,CASSPSREAAEQFF,TRBV7-2,TRBJ2-1,TRBD2,.
TGTGCCAGCAGCTTGGCCCCAGGGGGCGGCTACACCTTC,CASSLAPGGGYTF,TRBV5-8,TRBJ1-2,TRBD1,.
TGTGCCAGCAGCGTGCGGGACGCCGCTAACTATGGCTACACCTTC,CASSVRDAANYGYTF,TRBV6-5,TRBJ1-2,.,medium-sized
TGTGCCAGCAGCGTAAGTGGGCCGGCAGGGGGCGTTGGTACTGAAGCTTTCTTT,CASSVSGPAGGVGTEAFF,TRBV9,TRBJ1-1,TRBD1,.
TGTGCCAGCAGTGACAAGGGATGGAGCAATCAGCCCCAGCATTTT,CASSDKGWSNQPQHF,TRBV2,TRBJ1-5,.,.
TGTGCCAGCAGCTTAATCAATGAGCAGTTCTTC,CASSLINEQFF,TRBV7-9,TRBJ2-1,.,.
TGTGCCAGCCAACGAAACACCGGGGAGCTGTTTTTT,CASQRNTGELFF,TRBV28,TRBJ2-2,.,.
TGTGCCAGCAGTTTGACAGGGGGCGTCTCGGAGACCCAGTACTTC,CASSLTGGVSETQYF,TRBV28,TRBJ2-5,TRBD1,few
TGTGCCAGCAGCTTAGGCAGGGGCTACACCTTC,CASSLGRGYTF,TRBV11-2,TRBJ1-2,.,.
TGTGCCAGCAGATCTAGCGGGAGCTACGAGCAGTACTTC,CASRSSGSYEQYF,TRBV28,TRBJ2-7,TRBD2,.
TGTGCCAGCAGCTTTGGGACGTCGCTAAGCTACACCTTC,CASSFGTSLSYTF,TRBV7-9,TRBJ1-2,.,few
TGCGCCAGCAGCACGGGACAGGGGGATAACTATGGCTACACCTTC,CASSTGQGDNYGYTF,TRBV4-1,TRBJ1-2,TRBD1,.
TGTGCCAGTAGTCGGCCAGGGCTTAGCAATCAGCCCCAGCATTTT,CASSRPGLSNQPQHF,TRBV19,TRBJ1-5,.,medium-sized
TGTGCCAGTAGTATAGTTCCTAGCGGGAGGAATGAGCAGTTCTTC,CASSIVPSGRNEQFF,TRBV19,TRBJ2-1,TRBD2,.
TGTGCCAGCACCGCAGGGACAGAGTTCTACGAGCAGTACTTC,CASTAGTEFYEQYF,TRBV27,TRBJ2-7,TRBD1,.